This T cell receptor (beta chain) emerged from a study of control samples from healthy donors and cancer patients. This clone appeared a few times. V shed 1 base and J shed 0 bases, with 10 bases lying between them. Germline V gene lookup returns CDR1 LGHDT and CDR2 YNNKEL (reference sequence). This CDR3 has 15 residues. The protocol was immunoSEQ multiplex PCR, while the TCRdb copy is restricted to in-frame clones and leaves out a portion. The sample carries tens of thousands of clones, 90% recorded once. Sequenced: PBMCs. This chain links TRBV3-1 (or the pseudogene TRBV3-2) with TRBJ2-7, with D perhaps TRBD2 (6 bases). The TCR was taken from a man in his 60s with colorectal cancer. The CDR3 loop is CASSQAAGSSYEQYF. As DNA, the CDR3 is TGTGCCAGCAGCCAAGCCGCGGGGAGCTCCTACGAGCAGTACTTC.